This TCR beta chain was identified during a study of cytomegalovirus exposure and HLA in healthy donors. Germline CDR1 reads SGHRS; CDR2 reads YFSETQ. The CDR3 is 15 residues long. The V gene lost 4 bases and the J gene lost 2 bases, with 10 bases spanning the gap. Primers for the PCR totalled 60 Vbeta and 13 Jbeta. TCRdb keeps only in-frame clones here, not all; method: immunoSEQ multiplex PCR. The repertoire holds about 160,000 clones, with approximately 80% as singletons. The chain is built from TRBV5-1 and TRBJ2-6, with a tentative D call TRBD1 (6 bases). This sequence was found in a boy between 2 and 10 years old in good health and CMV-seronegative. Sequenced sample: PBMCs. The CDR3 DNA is TGCGCCAGCAGCGGACAGACCCCTGGGGCCAACGTCCTGACTTTC. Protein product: CASSGQTPGANVLTF. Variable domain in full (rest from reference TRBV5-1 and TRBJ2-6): KAGVTQTPRYLIKTRGQQVTLSCSPISGHRSVSWYQQTPGQGLQFLFEYFSETQRNKGNFPGRFSGRQFSNSRSEMNVSTLELGDSALYLCASSGQTPGANVLTFGAGSRLTVL.